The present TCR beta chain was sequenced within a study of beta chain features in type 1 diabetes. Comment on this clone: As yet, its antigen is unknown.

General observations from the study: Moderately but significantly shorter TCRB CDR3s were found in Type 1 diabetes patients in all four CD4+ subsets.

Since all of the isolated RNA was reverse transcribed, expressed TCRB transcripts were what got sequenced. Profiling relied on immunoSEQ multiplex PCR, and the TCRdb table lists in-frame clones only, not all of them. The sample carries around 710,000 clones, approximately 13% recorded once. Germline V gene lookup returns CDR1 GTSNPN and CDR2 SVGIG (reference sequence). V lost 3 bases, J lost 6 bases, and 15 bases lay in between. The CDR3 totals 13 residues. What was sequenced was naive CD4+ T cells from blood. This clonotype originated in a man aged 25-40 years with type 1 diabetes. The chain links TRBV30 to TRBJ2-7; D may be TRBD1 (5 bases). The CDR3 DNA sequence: TGTGCCTGGAGCAGGGCATTCGGTGGCGAGCAGTACTTC. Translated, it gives CAWSRAFGGEQYF.